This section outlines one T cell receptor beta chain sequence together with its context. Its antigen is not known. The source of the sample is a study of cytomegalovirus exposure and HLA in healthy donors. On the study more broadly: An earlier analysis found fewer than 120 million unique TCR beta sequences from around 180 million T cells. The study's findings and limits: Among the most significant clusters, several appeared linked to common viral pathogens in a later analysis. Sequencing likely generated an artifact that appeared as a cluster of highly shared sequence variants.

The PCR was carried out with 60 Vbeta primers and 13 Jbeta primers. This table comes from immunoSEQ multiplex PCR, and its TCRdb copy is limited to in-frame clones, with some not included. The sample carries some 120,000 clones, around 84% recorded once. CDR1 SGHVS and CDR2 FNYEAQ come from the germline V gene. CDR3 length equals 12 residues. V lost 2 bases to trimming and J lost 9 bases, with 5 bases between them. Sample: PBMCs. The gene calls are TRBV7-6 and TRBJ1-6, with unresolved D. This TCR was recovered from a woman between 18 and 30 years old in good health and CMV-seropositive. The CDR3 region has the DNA TGTGCCAGCAGCTTACCCGGTTCACCCCTCCACTTT. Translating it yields CASSLPGSPLHF.